These T cell receptor beta chains were read from a single sample in a study of T cell responses to AZD1222 COVID-19 vaccine. Sequencing was performed with immunoSEQ multiplex PCR; in TCRdb, only in-frame clones are kept and a portion is missing. The sample has under 150,000 clones, 88% seen once. The material sequenced was peripheral blood, taken on day 0 of MenACWY control vaccination. The receptors come from an adult in good health. The CDR3 runs from the conserved cysteine through the conserved F or W. D genes are given only for firm matches. Clone size is given for some rows only: seen once, a few or many times, or a class if the clone is expanded.

size	D	V	J	CDR3	DNA
.	.	TRBV27	TRBJ2-7	CASSSGWGQRGYEQYF	TGTGCCAGCAGTTCTGGGTGGGGGCAACGAGGATACGAGCAGTACTTC
.	.	TRBV6-6	TRBJ2-1	CASSGRQAYNEQFF	TGTGCCAGCAGTGGACGACAGGCCTACAATGAGCAGTTCTTC
.	.	TRBV2	TRBJ1-6	CATTREAGGNSPLHF	TGTGCCACCACTCGCGAGGCAGGTGGGAATTCACCCCTCCACTTT
.	TRBD2	TRBV6-2/TRBV6-3	TRBJ2-5	CASSWTSGTQETQYF	TGTGCCAGCAGTTGGACTAGCGGGACACAAGAGACCCAGTACTTC
.	.	TRBV4-1	TRBJ2-2	CASSLRIPGPFPGELFF	TGCGCCAGCAGCCTTAGAATACCGGGGCCCTTCCCCGGGGAGCTGTTTTTT
.	TRBD1	TRBV27	TRBJ1-2	CASSLSHRGNGYTF	TGTGCCAGCAGTTTATCGCACAGGGGAAATGGCTACACCTTC
.	.	TRBV6-2/TRBV6-3	TRBJ2-7	CASSDYEQYF	TGTGCCAGCAGTGACTACGAGCAGTACTTC
.	.	TRBV6-5	TRBJ1-2	CASSYSVVTPEGYTF	TGTGCCAGCAGTTACTCGGTCGTCACTCCAGAAGGCTACACCTTC
.	TRBD1	TRBV6-5	TRBJ1-1	CASSYRNRGNTEAFF	TGTGCCAGCAGTTACAGAAACAGGGGGAACACTGAAGCTTTCTTT
once	.	TRBV6-5	TRBJ2-7	CASTQGGRAYEQYF	TGTGCCTCTACCCAGGGGGGCAGGGCGTACGAGCAGTACTTC
.	.	TRBV9	TRBJ1-5	CASSGGPSNQPQHF	TGTGCCAGCAGCGGTGGACCTAGCAATCAGCCCCAGCATTTT
.	.	TRBV6-5	TRBJ2-3	CASSYAGSTGTDTQYF	TGTGCCAGCAGTTACGCGGGGAGCACCGGGACAGATACGCAGTATTTT
.	.	TRBV30	TRBJ2-7	CAWSVNILADSYEQYF	TGTGCCTGGAGTGTTAACATTTTGGCCGATTCCTACGAGCAGTACTTC
.	TRBD1	TRBV9	TRBJ1-2	CASSANKGQGIVNYGYTF	TGTGCCAGCAGCGCGAACAAGGGACAGGGGATAGTTAACTATGGCTACACCTTC
.	TRBD2	TRBV9	TRBJ2-1	CASSSRPREGGNEQFF	TGTGCCAGCAGCTCCCGGCCGCGGGAGGGGGGCAATGAGCAGTTCTTC
.	.	TRBV27	TRBJ1-1	CASSFIGVGGNTEAFF	TGTGCCAGCAGTTTCATTGGGGTTGGAGGGAACACTGAAGCTTTCTTT
.	TRBD1	TRBV6-5	TRBJ1-5	CASRGQAHGEPQHF	TGTGCCAGCAGAGGACAGGCGCACGGGGAGCCCCAGCATTTT
.	TRBD2	TRBV7-2	TRBJ2-7	CASSLWSGSRGEQYF	TGTGCCAGCAGCTTATGGAGCGGGAGCCGTGGCGAGCAGTACTTC
.	TRBD1	TRBV9	TRBJ2-7	CASSVGDRGAYEQYF	TGTGCCAGCAGCGTGGGGGACAGGGGGGCCTACGAGCAGTACTTC
.	.	TRBV2	TRBJ2-3	CASSLRGSTDTQYF	TGTGCCAGCAGTCTCAGGGGCAGCACAGATACGCAGTATTTT
.	TRBD2	TRBV5-1	TRBJ2-7	CASSSGLASYEQYF	TGCGCCAGCAGTTCCGGACTAGCCTCCTACGAGCAGTACTTC
.	TRBD2	TRBV5-6	TRBJ2-7	CASSLAGGRYEQYF	TGTGCCAGCAGCTTGGCGGGCGGGAGATACGAGCAGTACTTC
.	.	TRBV27	TRBJ1-2	CASSLSREAVNYGYTF	TGTGCCAGCAGTTTATCGAGGGAGGCGGTGAACTATGGCTACACCTTC
.	.	TRBV9	TRBJ2-1	CASSVSGFSYNEQFF	TGTGCCAGCAGCGTGAGCGGATTCTCCTACAATGAGCAGTTCTTC
.	.	TRBV19	TRBJ1-4	CASSGEKLFF	TGTGCCAGCTCTGGGGAAAAACTGTTTTTT
.	TRBD2	TRBV19	TRBJ2-1	CASKGGQGRLAGRDEQFF	TGTGCCAGTAAAGGAGGACAGGGCCGACTAGCGGGAAGGGATGAGCAGTTCTTC
.	.	TRBV19	TRBJ2-3	CASTGGRTQYF	TGTGCCAGTACTGGAGGGCGTACGCAGTATTTT
.	.	TRBV27	TRBJ1-1	CASSSPGVTEAFF	TGTGCCAGCAGCTCCCCAGGGGTCACTGAAGCTTTCTTT
.	TRBD1	TRBV20-1	TRBJ1-2	CSVVTGESYTF	TGCAGTGTCGTGACAGGGGAGAGCTACACCTTC
few	.	TRBV2	TRBJ1-1	CASSVLEMNTEAFF	TGTGCCAGCAGTGTTCTGGAGATGAACACTGAAGCTTTCTTT
.	.	TRBV6-5	TRBJ1-1	CAIQFAKDDEAFF	TGTGCCATCCAGTTCGCCAAGGACGATGAAGCTTTCTTT
.	.	TRBV28	TRBJ1-5	CASSTFDSGNQPQHF	TGTGCCAGCAGTACATTCGACAGTGGCAATCAGCCCCAGCATTTT
.	TRBD2	TRBV2	TRBJ2-1	CASSLIAGYSYNEQFF	TGTGCCAGCAGCCTCATAGCGGGCTACTCCTACAATGAGCAGTTCTTC
.	TRBD1	TRBV6-4	TRBJ2-3	CASAQGTASTDTQYF	TGTGCCAGCGCCCAGGGGACAGCAAGCACAGATACGCAGTATTTT
.	.	TRBV6-5	TRBJ1-2	CASSPRGKSRGYTF	TGTGCCAGCAGCCCAAGGGGGAAATCGCGTGGCTACACCTTC
.	.	TRBV5-6	TRBJ2-7	CASSLLADFYYEQYF	TGTGCCAGCAGCTTGCTGGCGGATTTTTACTACGAGCAGTACTTC
.	TRBD2	TRBV24-1	TRBJ2-7	CATSDWVGGGYEQYF	TGTGCCACCAGTGATTGGGTTGGGGGGGGCTACGAGCAGTACTTC
.	TRBD2	TRBV9	TRBJ2-2	CASSPFDSGPRAGELFF	TGTGCCAGCAGCCCTTTTGATAGCGGGCCCCGGGCCGGGGAGCTGTTTTTT
few	.	TRBV11-1	TRBJ2-5	CASSLAPGVQETQYF	TGTGCCAGCAGCTTAGCTCCGGGGGTCCAAGAGACCCAGTACTTC
.	TRBD2	TRBV7-2	TRBJ2-1	CASSSRLAGGRNEQFF	TGTGCCAGCAGCTCCCGACTAGCGGGAGGACGTAATGAGCAGTTCTTC
.	TRBD2	TRBV30	TRBJ2-1	CAWSAGGRAFNEQFF	TGTGCCTGGAGTGCAGGCGGGAGGGCCTTCAATGAGCAGTTCTTC
.	.	TRBV10-3	TRBJ2-1	CAIKAGPYNEQFF	TGTGCCATCAAAGCGGGCCCCTACAATGAGCAGTTCTTC
few	TRBD1	TRBV28	TRBJ2-1	CASSFGGQGWNEQFF	TGTGCCAGCAGTTTTGGGGGACAGGGGTGGAATGAGCAGTTCTTC
.	TRBD2	TRBV27	TRBJ2-4	CASSRIEPGLADIAKNIQYF	TGTGCCAGCAGCCGAATTGAACCGGGACTAGCGGATATAGCCAAAAACATTCAGTACTTC
.	TRBD1	TRBV30	TRBJ2-1	CAWSAGGQGASWSYNEQFF	TGTGCCTGGAGTGCAGGGGGACAGGGGGCGAGTTGGTCCTACAATGAGCAGTTCTTC
.	.	TRBV27	TRBJ2-1	CASSMGAGSVYNEQFF	TGTGCCAGCAGTATGGGGGCGGGGTCCGTCTACAATGAGCAGTTCTTC
.	TRBD1	TRBV7-7	TRBJ2-2	CASSSGTGSNGELFF	TGTGCCAGCAGCTCCGGGACAGGGAGCAACGGGGAGCTGTTTTTT
.	TRBD2	TRBV5-8	TRBJ2-5	CASSLEGLATQETQYF	TGTGCCAGCAGCTTGGAAGGACTAGCGACCCAAGAGACCCAGTACTTC
few	TRBD1	TRBV29-1	TRBJ2-2	CSVAHRGGTGELFF	TGCAGCGTAGCTCACAGGGGTGGCACCGGGGAGCTGTTTTTT
.	TRBD2	TRBV7-9	TRBJ2-1	CASSPAGVYYNEQFF	TGTGCCAGCAGCCCAGCGGGAGTTTACTACAATGAGCAGTTCTTC
.	TRBD1	TRBV11-2	TRBJ1-2	CASSLITDRGFDTF	TGTGCCAGCAGCTTAATCACGGACAGGGGATTTGACACCTTC
.	TRBD1	TRBV27	TRBJ2-7	CASSVQGTSYEQYF	TGTGCCAGCAGTGTACAGGGGACCTCCTACGAGCAGTACTTC